The T cell receptor beta chain described here comes from a study of blood T cell repertoires in COVID-19. For the study at large: Sources were T cells, B-cell-depleted T cells, or PBMCs; the material itself was cDNA or gDNA.

The table came from immunoSEQ multiplex PCR; TCRdb's copy has only in-frame clones and leaves some out. The repertoire has fewer than 55,000 clones, over 80% of them found once; the top ten carry roughly 1.5%. J was trimmed by 3 bases and V by 0 bases; bases with no gene match: 7. The CDR3 runs 16 residues. CDR1 is LGHNA, CDR2 YSLEER, per germline. The specimen was peripheral blood. J is TRBJ2-7 and V is TRBV4-3; 8 positions agree with TRBD1. This clonotype was obtained from a man aged 50-60 years with acute or convalescent COVID-19. CDR3 region: CASSQDLQGAVYEQYF. The DNA for the CDR3 is TGCGCCAGCAGCCAAGATCTCCAGGGGGCTGTCTACGAGCAGTACTTC.